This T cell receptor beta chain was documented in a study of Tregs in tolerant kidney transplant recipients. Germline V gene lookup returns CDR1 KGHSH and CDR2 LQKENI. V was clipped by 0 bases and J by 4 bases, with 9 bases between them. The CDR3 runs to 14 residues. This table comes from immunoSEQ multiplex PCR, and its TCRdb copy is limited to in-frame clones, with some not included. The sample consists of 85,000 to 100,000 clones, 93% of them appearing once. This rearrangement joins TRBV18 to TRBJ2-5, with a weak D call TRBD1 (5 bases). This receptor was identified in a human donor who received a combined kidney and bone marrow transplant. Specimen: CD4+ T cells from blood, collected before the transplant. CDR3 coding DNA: TGTGCCAGCTCACCACCACAAACAGGAGAGACCCAGTACTTC. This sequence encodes CASSPPQTGETQYF.